This TCR beta chain stems from a study of cytomegalovirus exposure and HLA in healthy donors. Study outcomes and limitations: Altogether, some 170 TCR beta chains were recorded as cytomegalovirus-associated. A few of the chains that were CMV-associated were confirmed in vitro to be specific for CMV antigens.

This clone was detected a few times. Its antigen is not identified. This CDR3 is built from 12 residues. CDR1 SNHLY and CDR2 FYNNEI come from the germline V gene. V trimming: 5 bases; J trimming: 7 bases; junction bases outside the gene matches: 4. Here immunoSEQ multiplex PCR was the method, and the copy in TCRdb shows in-frame clones only, minus some. This table holds fewer than 200,000 clones, more than 65% found once. This clonotype was sampled from a woman under 30 in good health and CMV-seropositive. The sequenced material came from PBMCs. The J gene is TRBJ1-2, the V gene TRBV2; 7 nucleotides match TRBD1. The CDR3 DNA follows: TGTGCCAGCAGTACAAGGGGGCTTGGCTACACCTTC. Amino acids: CASSTRGLGYTF. Supplemented by reference TRBV2 and TRBJ1-2, the full variable domain reads EPEVTQTPSHQVTQMGQEVILRCVPISNHLYFYWYRQILGQKVEFLVSFYNNEISEKSEIFDDQFSVERPDGSNFTLKIRSTKLEDSAMYFCASSTRGLGYTFGSGTRLTVV.